This TCR beta chain was recovered during a study of CD8 T cells in ankylosing spondylitis. Study conclusions and caveats: For ankylosing spondylitis blood, a TCR beta motif of 8 or 9 highly homologous variants appeared characteristic.

Note on this clonotype: The antigen remains unidentified.

TCRdb re-derived calls from the 5' RACE reads in MiXCR, one entry per CDR3 protein. The sample lists 350,000 to 450,000 distinct CDR3 sequences, more than 25% occurring once. This TCR was sampled from a male donor with ankylosing spondylitis. Material: blood, either unsorted or a sorted T cell fraction (not recorded which).

Here the CDR3 reads CASSPPKRQGPSYV. The CDR3 coding sequence is TGTGCCAGCAGCCCCCCAAAGAGACAGGGCCCGTCGTACGTC. This chain links TRBV12-3 or TRBV12-4 with TRBJ2-7, with 7 bases that match TRBD1. The junction had 17 bases not matched to a gene; V was cut back by 6 bases and J by 12 bases. The CDR3 has 14 amino acids.